The next 25 T cell receptor beta chains were all read from a single sample in a study of T cell responses to AZD1222 COVID-19 vaccine. Clones were read by immunoSEQ multiplex PCR, and TCRdb kept only the in-frame ones, dropping some. The sample holds some 130,000 clones; 85% to 90% are singletons and the top ten take roughly 2%. This specimen was peripheral blood, taken on day 0 of AZD1222 vaccination. These receptor sequences come from an adult in good health.

This chain joins TRBV25-1 and TRBJ2-2; D is ambiguous. The length of the CDR3 is 12 residues. With 4 bases removed from V and 7 bases from J, the gap between germline ends came to 7 bases. From germline, CDR1 is MGHDK and CDR2 SYGVNS. CDR3 DNA: TGTGCCAGCAGTGCAGGTGGCGGGGAGCTGTTTTTT. Residues: CASSAGGGELFF.

This chain joins TRBV4-2 and TRBJ1-5, with no clear D. CDR3 size: 18 residues. From germline, CDR1 is LGHNA and CDR2 YNFKEQ. The V and J ends lost 0 bases and 1 base respectively, with 16 bases between them. CDR3 loop: CASSQDRTGAGSNQPQHF. The CDR3, as DNA: TGTGCCAGCAGCCAAGATCGGACCGGCGCGGGAAGCAATCAGCCCCAGCATTTT.

This clone was counted between two and nine times. The V and J genes are TRBV4-1 and TRBJ2-7; D is undetermined. The V and J ends lost 6 bases and 2 bases respectively, with 14 bases between them. Looked up from germline, CDR1 is MGHRA and CDR2 is YSYEKL. CDR3 size: 14 residues. The CDR3, as DNA: TGCGCCAGCAGTCCCCACGAAACAGCCTACGAGCAGTACTTC. This encodes CASSPHETAYEQYF.

The chain couples TRBV30 to TRBJ1-1; D gene unclear. Trimming pared 7 bases from V and 2 bases from J, leaving 14 bases between. CDR1 is GTSNPN, CDR2 SVGIG, per germline (reference sequence). The CDR3 is made up of 13 amino acids. CDR3 amino acids: CAFLGQINTEAFF. The CDR3 nucleotides read TGTGCCTTCTTAGGGCAGATAAACACTGAAGCTTTCTTT.

This chain's CDR3 is CASMSTEAFF. The CDR3 region has the DNA TGTGCCAGCATGAGTACTGAAGCTTTCTTT. The chain joins TRBV28 to TRBJ1-1, with D hard to call. The germline V and J ends were trimmed by 7 bases and 5 bases, with 5 bases remaining between them. The CDR3 is 10 residues long. CDR1 and CDR2 (germline): MDHEN, SYDVKM. Looking up the rest from reference TRBV28 and TRBJ1-1 gives the full variable domain: DVKVTQSSRYLVKRTGEKVFLECVQDMDHENMFWYRQDPGLGLRLIYFSYDVKMKEKGDIPEGYSVSREKKERFSLILESASTNQTSMYLCASMSTEAFFGQGTRLTVV.

V usage is TRBV6-2 or TRBV6-3 and J usage is TRBJ1-1, with TRBD1 identical over 8 bases. There are 15 residues in the CDR3. The trim removed 4 bases at V and 3 bases at J, leaving 7 bases unmatched. The germline CDR1 and CDR2 sequences are MNHEY and SVGEGT. CDR3 amino acids: CASSSLLQGDTEAFF. The CDR3 coding sequence is TGTGCCAGCAGTTCCCTACTACAGGGGGACACTGAAGCTTTCTTT.

This clone was observed a few times. This chain connects TRBV6-4 to TRBJ2-2; no firm D call. The CDR3 is 15 residues long. CDR1 MRHNA and CDR2 SNTAGT come from the germline V gene. Trimming took 0 bases from V and 0 from J, leaving 5 bases between them. The CDR3 DNA reads as TGTGCCAGCAGTGACTCGAGCCCGAACACCGGGGAGCTGTTTTTT. This gives the protein CASSDSSPNTGELFF.

The rearrangement uses TRBV5-5 and TRBJ1-2; D remains ambiguous. Germline lookup yields CDR1 SGHKS and CDR2 YYEKEE (reference sequence). The CDR3 extends over 15 amino acids. V lost 4 bases and J lost 3, with 16 bases in between. The CDR3 DNA follows: TGTGCCAGCAGCACCATGGCTCCCCGGTACTATGGCTACACCTTC. This sequence encodes CASSTMAPRYYGYTF.

The chain carries TRBV7-9 and TRBJ1-2; 7 bases align to TRBD1. V was pared by 0 bases and J by 4 bases, with 5 bases of the junction left unmatched. The CDR3 has 15 amino acids. Germline CDR1 reads SEHNR; CDR2 reads FQNEAQ (reference sequence). The CDR3, as DNA: TGTGCCAGCAGCTTAGCGGCAGGGGGTCCCTATGGCTACACCTTC. It yields the protein CASSLAAGGPYGYTF. Complete variable domain (other parts from reference TRBV7-9 and TRBJ1-2): DTGVSQNPRHKITKRGQNVTFRCDPISEHNRLYWYRQTLGQGPEFLTYFQNEAQLEKSRLLSDRFSAERPKGSFSTLEIQRTEQGDSAMYLCASSLAAGGPYGYTFGSGTRLTVV.

The chain has TRBV5-1 and TRBJ2-2; 8 nucleotides align to TRBD2. Germline V CDR1 and CDR2: SGHRS, YFSETQ. The V gene end was trimmed by 5 bases and the J gene end by 0 bases; junction bases not matched to a gene: 9. CDR3 length equals 17 residues. CDR3 sequence reads: CASRRLAIPANTGELFF. Written as DNA, the CDR3 is TGCGCCAGCAGAAGACTAGCGATTCCCGCGAACACCGGGGAGCTGTTTTTT. Full variable domain (missing parts from reference TRBV5-1 and TRBJ2-2): KAGVTQTPRYLIKTRGQQVTLSCSPISGHRSVSWYQQTPGQGLQFLFEYFSETQRNKGNFPGRFSGRQFSNSRSEMNVSTLELGDSALYLCASRRLAIPANTGELFFGEGSRLTVL.

This clone was recorded once. The chain joins TRBV30 to TRBJ1-6; possible D gene TRBD1, 6 bases. V was cut by 0 bases and J by 14 bases, with 17 bases left in between. Germline V gene lookup returns CDR1 GTSNPN and CDR2 SVGIG (reference sequence). The length of the CDR3 is 14 residues. CDR3 in amino acids: CAWSVRDFTGTLHF. CDR3 DNA: TGTGCCTGGAGTGTACGGGACTTCACAGGGACCCTCCACTTT.

V and J are TRBV7-2 and TRBJ1-2; 9 bases line up with TRBD1. From germline, CDR1 is SGHTA and CDR2 FQGNSA. With V trimmed by 4 bases and J by 6 bases, 6 bases remained unmatched. This CDR3 has 14 residues. CDR3 region: CASSSPGQGDGYTF. Written as DNA, the CDR3 is TGTGCCAGCAGCTCCCCGGGACAGGGAGATGGCTACACCTTC.

J is TRBJ1-1 and V is TRBV10-1; D may be TRBD1 (5 bases). This CDR3 contains 13 residues. Germline values: CDR1 WNHNN, CDR2 SYGVQD (reference sequence). V dropped 3 bases and J dropped 2 bases, with 7 bases sitting between them. This CDR3 is CASSDRENTEAFF. The CDR3 bases are TGCGCCAGCAGTGACAGGGAAAACACTGAAGCTTTCTTT.

The chain carries TRBV25-1 and TRBJ1-6, with TRBD1 identical over 7 bases. Unmatched junction bases numbered 11, after V lost 8 bases and J lost 10 bases. Germline values: CDR1 MGHDK, CDR2 SYGVNS. The CDR3 contains 14 residues. In DNA form, the CDR3 reads TGTGCCAGCGCGTCGGGACAGATAAAATCACCCCTCCACTTT. It encodes CASASGQIKSPLHF.

This clone was seen once. This chain uses TRBV5-4 with TRBJ2-2; D is ambiguous. This CDR3 spans 14 amino acids. Deletions cut 0 bases from V and 2 bases from J, with 5 bases between. CDR1 is SGHNT, CDR2 YYREEE, per germline (reference sequence). CDR3 DNA: TGTGCCAGCAGCTTGGGCTTAAACACCGGGGAGCTGTTTTTT. Its protein is CASSLGLNTGELFF. The full variable domain, rest sourced from reference TRBV5-4 and TRBJ2-2, is ETGVTQSPTHLIKTRGQQVTLRCSSQSGHNTVSWYQQALGQGPQFIFQYYREEENGRGNFPPRFSGLQFPNYSSELNVNALELDDSALYLCASSLGLNTGELFFGEGSRLTVL.

The rearrangement uses TRBV19 and TRBJ2-1; D perhaps matches TRBD1 (6 bases). The ends were cut back, 4 bases at V and 0 bases at J, with 7 bases in the middle. CDR1 is LNHDA, CDR2 SQIVND, per germline (reference sequence). CDR3 size: 14 residues. DNA of the CDR3: TGTGCCAGTAGTAAAGGGGGCTCCTACAATGAGCAGTTCTTC. This codes for CASSKGGSYNEQFF.

This clone was recorded only once. The gene calls are TRBV11-2 and TRBJ2-1, with no clear D. V gave up 4 bases and J gave up 9 bases, with 4 bases separating them. This CDR3 contains 10 residues. Germline lookup yields CDR1 SGHAT and CDR2 FQNNGV. CDR3 in amino acids: CASSWGEQFF. The CDR3 DNA reads TGTGCCAGCAGCTGGGGTGAGCAGTTCTTC.

The chain couples TRBV6-1 to TRBJ1-3; no reliable D call. Trimming removed 3 bases at V and 8 bases at J, with 14 bases between. The CDR3 consists of 14 residues. Germline loops: CDR1 MNHNS, CDR2 SASEGT. CDR3 nucleotides: TGTGCCAGCAGTGACCTCGGGTTGGCCCACACCATATATTTT. Translating gives CASSDLGLAHTIYF.

This clone was detected a few times. The chain joins TRBV7-6 to TRBJ1-5, with a possible D match to TRBD1 (5 bases). V lost 5 bases and J 0 bases, leaving 14 bases between the germline ends. The CDR3 runs to 16 residues. Germline lookup yields CDR1 SGHVS and CDR2 FNYEAQ. CDR3 amino acids: CASSPGHSYSNQPQHF. CDR3 DNA sequence: TGTGCCAGCAGCCCCGGACATTCGTATAGCAATCAGCCCCAGCATTTT.

The chain employs TRBV4-3 and TRBJ2-6; no definite D call. The CDR3 has 16 amino acids. V dropped 0 bases and J dropped 0 bases, with 6 bases sitting between them. Looked up from germline, CDR1 is LGHNA and CDR2 is YSLEER. CDR3 in DNA: TGCGCCAGCAGCCAAGATATGATCTCTGGGGCCAACGTCCTGACTTTC. Its translation is CASSQDMISGANVLTF.

The CDR3 coding sequence is TGTGCCAGTAGAGGAGCAGGGAGCTCCTACAATGAGCAGTTCTTC. Its protein is CASRGAGSSYNEQFF. The rearrangement uses TRBV19 and TRBJ2-1; the D gene could be TRBD1 or TRBD2 (5 bases each). CDR3 length: 15 residues. The V end was cut by 6 bases, the J end by 0 bases, with 12 bases between. Germline assignment: CDR1 LNHDA and CDR2 SQIVND (reference sequence). Complete variable domain (other parts from reference TRBV19 and TRBJ2-1): DGGITQSPKYLFRKEGQNVTLSCEQNLNHDAMYWYRQDPGQGLRLIYYSQIVNDFQKGDIAEGYSVSREKKESFPLTVTSAQKNPTAFYLCASRGAGSSYNEQFFGPGTRLTVL.

For the CDR3, the DNA is TGTGCCAGCAGCTTGCGACGGAGCAATCAGCCCCAGCATTTT. This gives the protein CASSLRRSNQPQHF. The chain employs TRBV3-1 (or the pseudogene TRBV3-2) and TRBJ1-5; D not certain. The CDR3 runs to 14 residues. V lost 5 bases, J lost 1 base, and 9 bases lay in between. Looked up from germline, CDR1 is LGHDT and CDR2 is YNNKEL (reference sequence).

V and J are TRBV9 and TRBJ1-5; tentatively, D is TRBD1 (6 bases). In germline, CDR1 is SGDLS, CDR2 YYNGEE. The V gene lost 3 bases and the J gene lost 7 bases, with 17 bases spanning the gap. This CDR3 region has 15 residues. The CDR3 coding sequence is TGTGCCAGCAGCGCGACACAGGGCCCAGGGCAGCCCCAGCATTTT. Encoded protein: CASSATQGPGQPQHF. Based on the CDR3 plus reference TRBV9 and TRBJ1-5, the full variable domain is DSGVTQTPKHLITATGQRVTLRCSPRSGDLSVYWYQQSLDQGLQFLIQYYNGEERAKGNILERFSAQQFPDLHSELNLSSLELGDSALYFCASSATQGPGQPQHFGDGTRLSIL.

The chain employs TRBV11-2 and TRBJ1-1; D remains unclear. V dropped 7 bases and J dropped 1 base, with 16 bases sitting between them. The CDR3 totals 15 residues. Per germline, CDR1 SGHAT and CDR2 FQNNGV. CDR3 bases: TGTGCCAGCACCCCAGTACGACAAAGGAACACTGAAGCTTTCTTT. Encoded protein: CASTPVRQRNTEAFF.

This clone was found once. The rearrangement links TRBV27 to TRBJ2-2, with TRBD1 as a possible D gene (6 bases). Trimming took off 4 bases at V and 4 bases at J, with 10 bases between the two ends. CDR3 size: 14 residues. Germline CDR1 is MNHEY and CDR2 is SMNVEV (reference sequence). Here the CDR3 reads CASSSYRATGELFF. DNA of the CDR3: TGTGCCAGCAGTTCTTACAGGGCCACCGGGGAGCTGTTTTTT.